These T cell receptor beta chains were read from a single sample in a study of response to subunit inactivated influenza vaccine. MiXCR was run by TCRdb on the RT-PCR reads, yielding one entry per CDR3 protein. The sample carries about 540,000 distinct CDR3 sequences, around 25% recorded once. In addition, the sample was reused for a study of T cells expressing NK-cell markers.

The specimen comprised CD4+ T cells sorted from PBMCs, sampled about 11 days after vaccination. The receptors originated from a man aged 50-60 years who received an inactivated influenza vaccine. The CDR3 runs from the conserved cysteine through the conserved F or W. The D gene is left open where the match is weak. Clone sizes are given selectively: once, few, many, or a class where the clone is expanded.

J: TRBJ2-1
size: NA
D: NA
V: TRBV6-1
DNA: TGTGCCAGCAGTGAAAGCAGGACCGGGCAGTTCTTC
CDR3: CASSESRTGQFF

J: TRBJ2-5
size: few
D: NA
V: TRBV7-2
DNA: TGTGCCAGCAGAAGGACTAACTACCAAGAGACCCAGTACTTC
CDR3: CASRRTNYQETQYF

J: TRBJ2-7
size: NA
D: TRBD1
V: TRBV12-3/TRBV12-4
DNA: TGTGCCAGCAGCGGGACAGGGAGTTGGTCCTACGAGCAGTACTTC
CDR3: CASSGTGSWSYEQYF

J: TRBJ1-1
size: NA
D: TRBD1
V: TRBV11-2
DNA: TGTGCCAGCAGCTCCCCCGGCCGGGACAGGGGCGCTTTCTTT
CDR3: CASSSPGRDRGAFF

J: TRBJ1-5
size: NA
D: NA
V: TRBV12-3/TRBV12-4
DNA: TGTGCCAGCACCGGACAGTATCAGCCCCAGCATTTT
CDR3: CASTGQYQPQHF

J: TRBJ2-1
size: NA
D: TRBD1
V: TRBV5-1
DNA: TGCGCCAGCAGCTCGGAAGGGACAGGGAGGGTACATGAGCAGTTCTTC
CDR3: CASSSEGTGRVHEQFF

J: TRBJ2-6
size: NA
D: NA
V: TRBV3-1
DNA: TGTGCCAGCAGCCCGGGCAGGGGCCACCACTCTGGGGCCAACGTCCTGACTTTC
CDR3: CASSPGRGHHSGANVLTF

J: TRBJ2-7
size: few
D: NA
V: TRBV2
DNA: TGTGCCAGCAGTGCCGGAGCCTACGAGCAGTACTTC
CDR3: CASSAGAYEQYF

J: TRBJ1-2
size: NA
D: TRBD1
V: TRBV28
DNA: TGTGCCAGCAGGCTTCCGGGACAGGGCTATGGCTACACCTTC
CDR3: CASRLPGQGYGYTF

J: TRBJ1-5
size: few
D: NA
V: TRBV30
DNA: TGTGCCTGGAGTGTTGGTCTGAATAATCAGCCCCAGCATTTT
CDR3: CAWSVGLNNQPQHF

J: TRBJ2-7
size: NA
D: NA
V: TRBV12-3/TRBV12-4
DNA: TGTGCCAGCAGTTTGAACACCCTCTACGAGCAGTACTTC
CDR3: CASSLNTLYEQYF

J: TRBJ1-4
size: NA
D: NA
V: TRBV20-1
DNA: TGCAGTGCCCAGGAAGACAGTCCGCATGAAAAACTGTTTTTT
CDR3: CSAQEDSPHEKLFF

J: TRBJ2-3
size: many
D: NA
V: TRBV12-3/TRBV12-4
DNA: TGTGCCAGCAGTTTGCGGGGTACGCAGTATTTT
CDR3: CASSLRGTQYF

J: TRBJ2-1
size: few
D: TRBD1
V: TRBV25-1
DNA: TGTGCCAGCAGGGAACAGGGGTGGTTCTTC
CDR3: CASREQGWFF

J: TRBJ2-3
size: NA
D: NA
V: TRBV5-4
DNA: TGTGCCAGCAGCTTGATTGACCGGGACAGGACTAGCAGATCCACGATTACAGATACGCAGTATTTT
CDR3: CASSLIDRDRTSRSTITDTQYF

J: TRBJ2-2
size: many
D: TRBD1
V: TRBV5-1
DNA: TGCGCCAGCAGCTACGGGACAGTCACCGGGGAGCTGTTTTTT
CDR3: CASSYGTVTGELFF

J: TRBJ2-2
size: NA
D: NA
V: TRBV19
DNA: TGTGCCAGTAGTGTGCGATCGGAGTTGACCGGGGAGCTGTTTTTT
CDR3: CASSVRSELTGELFF

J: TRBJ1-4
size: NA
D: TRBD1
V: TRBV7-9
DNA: TGTGCCAGCAGCTTAAGTGGGACAGGAAAGAATGAAAAACTGTTTTTT
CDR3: CASSLSGTGKNEKLFF

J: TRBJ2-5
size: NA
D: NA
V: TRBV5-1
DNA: TGCGCCAGCAGCACTTCGATCACCGGCCTCCAAGAGACCCAGTACTTC
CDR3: CASSTSITGLQETQYF

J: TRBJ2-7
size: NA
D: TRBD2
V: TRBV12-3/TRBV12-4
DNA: TGTGCCAGCAGGCTGACTAGCGGGGACTACGAGCAGTACTTC
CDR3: CASRLTSGDYEQYF

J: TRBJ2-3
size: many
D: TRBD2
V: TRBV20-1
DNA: TGCAGTGCTACTATCCCCGGCGGGGGGCCCGCAGATACGCAGTATTTT
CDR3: CSATIPGGGPADTQYF

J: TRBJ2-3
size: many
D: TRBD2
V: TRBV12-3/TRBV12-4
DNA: TGTGCCAGCCAACCACCGGGACTACTCACAGATACGCAGTATTTT
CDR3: CASQPPGLLTDTQYF

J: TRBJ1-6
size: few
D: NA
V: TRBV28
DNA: TGTGCCAGCAGTTTATTTCTTGGGCGTGGTAATTCACCCCTCCACTTT
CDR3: CASSLFLGRGNSPLHF

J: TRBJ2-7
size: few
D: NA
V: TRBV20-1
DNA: TGCAGTGCTAGAGATGTGTTACGGCAACCCTACGAGCAGTACTTC
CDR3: CSARDVLRQPYEQYF

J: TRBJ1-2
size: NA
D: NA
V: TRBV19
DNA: TGTGCCAGTACCCGAGACAGCACTAACTATGGCTACACCTTC
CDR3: CASTRDSTNYGYTF

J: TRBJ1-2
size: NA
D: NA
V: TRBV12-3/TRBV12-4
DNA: TGTGCCAGCAGGGCAGGGGAATATGGCTACACCTTC
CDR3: CASRAGEYGYTF

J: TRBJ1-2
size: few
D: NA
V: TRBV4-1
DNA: TGCGCCAGCAGCCAAGATATAGGAGGGGTGATACAGCTTAACTATGGCTACACCTTC
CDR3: CASSQDIGGVIQLNYGYTF

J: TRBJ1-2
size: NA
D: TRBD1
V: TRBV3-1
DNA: TGTGCCAGCAGCCCCCTAAGGACAGGGAAGGAGGGCTATGGCTACACCTTC
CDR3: CASSPLRTGKEGYGYTF

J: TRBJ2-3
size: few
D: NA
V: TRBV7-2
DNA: TGTGCCAGCAGCGAGTCGAGGACAGATACGCAGTATTTT
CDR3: CASSESRTDTQYF

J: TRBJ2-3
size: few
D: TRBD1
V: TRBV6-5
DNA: TGTGCCAGCCGAACAGGGGCGTCTACGCAGTATTTT
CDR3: CASRTGASTQYF

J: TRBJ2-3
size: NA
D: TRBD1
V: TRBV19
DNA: TGTGCCAGTAGGGACAGGGACCTCACAGATACGCAGTATTTT
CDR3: CASRDRDLTDTQYF

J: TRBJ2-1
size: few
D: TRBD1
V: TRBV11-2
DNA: TGTGCCAGCAGCATGGGGACAGGCTCCTACAATGAGCAGTTCTTC
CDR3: CASSMGTGSYNEQFF